This is a list of T cell receptor beta chains from one sample in a study of early T cells in non-severe SARS-CoV-2 infection. Each CDR3 protein is one row after TCRdb ran MiXCR on the 5' RACE reads. The sample consists of some 64,000 distinct CDR3 sequences, 9.5% to 14% of them appearing once. Sequenced material: whole blood. All receptors come from an adult who was a healthcare worker with PCR-confirmed SARS-CoV-2 infection or an uninfected control (not recorded which). Each CDR3 is given with its conserved first and last residue. D genes are given only for firm matches. The size field is filled for only some rows; it gives once, few, many or a size class.

clone_size: many; cdr3_length: 10; j_call: TRBJ1-2; d_call: NA; v_call: TRBV29-1; cdr3_nt: TGCAGCGTTGTTTATGATGGCTACACCTTC; cdr3_aa: CSVVYDGYTF
clone_size: few; cdr3_length: 15; j_call: TRBJ1-6; d_call: NA; v_call: TRBV6-1; cdr3_nt: TGTGCCAGCAGTGAAGGGGTTTTTGATAATTCACCCCTCCACTTT; cdr3_aa: CASSEGVFDNSPLHF
clone_size: few; cdr3_length: 14; j_call: TRBJ2-5; d_call: NA; v_call: TRBV18; cdr3_nt: TGTGCCAGCTCACCGGGGGCAGAACGGGAGACCCAGTACTTC; cdr3_aa: CASSPGAERETQYF
clone_size: many; cdr3_length: 11; j_call: TRBJ2-5; d_call: NA; v_call: TRBV6-6; cdr3_nt: TGTGCCAGCATGGTAGGAGAGACCCAGTACTTC; cdr3_aa: CASMVGETQYF
clone_size: many; cdr3_length: 17; j_call: TRBJ1-6; d_call: NA; v_call: TRBV5-5; cdr3_nt: TGTGCCAGCAGCGTGGAGGCAGCACCCCGGGCCGATTCACCCCTCCACTTT; cdr3_aa: CASSVEAAPRADSPLHF
clone_size: many; cdr3_length: 11; j_call: TRBJ2-5; d_call: NA; v_call: TRBV29-1; cdr3_nt: TGCAGCGTTGGTAGGCAAGAGACCCAGTACTTC; cdr3_aa: CSVGRQETQYF
clone_size: NA; cdr3_length: 14; j_call: TRBJ2-5; d_call: NA; v_call: TRBV2; cdr3_nt: TGTGCCAGCAGTGAATCGCTGGGCGGGGAGACCCAGTACTTC; cdr3_aa: CASSESLGGETQYF
clone_size: few; cdr3_length: 12; j_call: TRBJ2-3; d_call: TRBD1; v_call: TRBV11-3; cdr3_nt: TGTGTCAGCAGCTCCAGGGGGGATACGCAGTATTTT; cdr3_aa: CVSSSRGDTQYF
clone_size: NA; cdr3_length: 13; j_call: TRBJ2-7; d_call: TRBD2; v_call: TRBV12-3/TRBV12-4; cdr3_nt: TGTGCCAGCAGTTTGCGGACTAGCGACGAGCAGTACTTC; cdr3_aa: CASSLRTSDEQYF
clone_size: many; cdr3_length: 16; j_call: TRBJ2-6; d_call: TRBD1; v_call: TRBV11-2; cdr3_nt: TGTGCCAGCAGCAGAGGACAGGGGATCGGGGCCAACGTCCTGACTTTC; cdr3_aa: CASSRGQGIGANVLTF